This is a list of T cell receptor beta chains from one sample in a study of PD-L1 blockade in urothelial cancer. TCRdb's copy holds only in-frame clones and misses some; the assay was immunoSEQ multiplex PCR. Of around 50,000 clones listed, approximately 86% are singletons. Sequencing used PBMCs, obtained around atezolizumab (anti-PD-L1) treatment. These receptors originate from a man aged 45-60 years with urothelial cancer. Both conserved end residues are part of each CDR3. The D gene is left open where the match is weak. Size values are once, few and many counts, or a class for expanded clones, and some rows have none.

cdr3_length: 15
v_call: TRBV6-6
j_call: TRBJ2-7
d_call: TRBD2
clone_size: NA
cdr3_nt: TGTGCCAGCACCAATACGGGACTAGCGGGATACGAGCAGTACTTC
cdr3_aa: CASTNTGLAGYEQYF

cdr3_length: 17
v_call: TRBV15
j_call: TRBJ2-5
d_call: NA
clone_size: NA
cdr3_nt: TGTGCCACCAGCAGAAGAGGCCCGGGGGGCCAACAAGAGACCCAGTACTTC
cdr3_aa: CATSRRGPGGQQETQYF

cdr3_length: 16
v_call: TRBV7-9
j_call: TRBJ2-5
d_call: TRBD1
clone_size: NA
cdr3_nt: TGTGCCAGCAGTCAAGAACCGGGACAGGTGAAAGAGACCCAGTACTTC
cdr3_aa: CASSQEPGQVKETQYF

cdr3_length: 16
v_call: TRBV5-1
j_call: TRBJ2-1
d_call: NA
clone_size: NA
cdr3_nt: TGCGCCAGCAGCTTGGCCGTCACAGCCGTCTACAATGAGCAGTTCTTC
cdr3_aa: CASSLAVTAVYNEQFF

cdr3_length: 14
v_call: TRBV7-9
j_call: TRBJ2-7
d_call: NA
clone_size: NA
cdr3_nt: TGTGCCAGCACCAACCTTGCGGGTTCCTACGAGCAGTACTTC
cdr3_aa: CASTNLAGSYEQYF

cdr3_length: 15
v_call: TRBV10-3
j_call: TRBJ2-3
d_call: TRBD1
clone_size: few
cdr3_nt: TGTGCCATCAGTGAGTCAGGGGACAGAGGAGATACGCAGTATTTT
cdr3_aa: CAISESGDRGDTQYF

cdr3_length: 16
v_call: TRBV12-5
j_call: TRBJ2-1
d_call: TRBD2
clone_size: NA
cdr3_nt: TGTGCTAGTGGTCCCCCGGAAGGACTAGCTTATTCAGAGCAGTTCTTC
cdr3_aa: CASGPPEGLAYSEQFF

cdr3_length: 13
v_call: TRBV11-3
j_call: TRBJ2-3
d_call: NA
clone_size: NA
cdr3_nt: TGTGCCAGCAGCCTAGATCGTTCAGATACGCAGTATTTT
cdr3_aa: CASSLDRSDTQYF

cdr3_length: 15
v_call: TRBV5-1
j_call: TRBJ2-7
d_call: TRBD2
clone_size: NA
cdr3_nt: TGCGCCAGCAGCTCCGGGGGGGGCAGGTCCTACGAGCAGTACTTC
cdr3_aa: CASSSGGGRSYEQYF

cdr3_length: 15
v_call: TRBV5-8
j_call: TRBJ2-2
d_call: NA
clone_size: NA
cdr3_nt: TGTGCCAGCAGCTTAAGCCTAGCGTCTACCGGGGAGCTGTTTTTT
cdr3_aa: CASSLSLASTGELFF

cdr3_length: 16
v_call: TRBV2
j_call: TRBJ2-5
d_call: TRBD1
clone_size: NA
cdr3_nt: TGTGCCAGCAGTGAGTCAGGGGGCGTTTTCATGGAGACCCAGTACTTC
cdr3_aa: CASSESGGVFMETQYF

cdr3_length: 15
v_call: TRBV5-8
j_call: TRBJ2-4
d_call: TRBD2
clone_size: NA
cdr3_nt: TGTGCCAGCAGCCGGGGGGGAGGGTTATTGGACATTCAGTACTTC
cdr3_aa: CASSRGGGLLDIQYF

cdr3_length: 17
v_call: TRBV19
j_call: TRBJ1-1
d_call: NA
clone_size: NA
cdr3_nt: TGTGCCAGTACCCACCAAGGGGGGGGCATTGTGAACACTGAAGCTTTCTTT
cdr3_aa: CASTHQGGGIVNTEAFF

cdr3_length: 13
v_call: TRBV10-3
j_call: TRBJ2-7
d_call: TRBD1
clone_size: NA
cdr3_nt: TGTGCCATCAGGGAACAGGGGGTATACGAGCAGTACTTC
cdr3_aa: CAIREQGVYEQYF

cdr3_length: 15
v_call: TRBV15
j_call: TRBJ1-6
d_call: NA
clone_size: NA
cdr3_nt: TGTGCCACCAGCAAAGGGGTGCAGCAGAATTCACCCCTCCACTTT
cdr3_aa: CATSKGVQQNSPLHF

cdr3_length: 15
v_call: TRBV10-1
j_call: TRBJ2-3
d_call: TRBD1
clone_size: NA
cdr3_nt: TGCGCCAGCAGCGACTTGGGACAGGGAGCAGATACGCAGTATTTT
cdr3_aa: CASSDLGQGADTQYF

cdr3_length: 16
v_call: TRBV5-1
j_call: TRBJ2-1
d_call: TRBD2
clone_size: NA
cdr3_nt: TGCGCCAGCAGCTTGGGACTAGCCCCCTCCTACAATGAGCAGTTCTTC
cdr3_aa: CASSLGLAPSYNEQFF

cdr3_length: 20
v_call: TRBV9
j_call: TRBJ2-6
d_call: TRBD2
clone_size: NA
cdr3_nt: TGTGCCAGCAGCGGACGATGGGAGCGGGGGGTGTACTCTGGGGCCAACGTCCTGACTTTC
cdr3_aa: CASSGRWERGVYSGANVLTF

cdr3_length: 11
v_call: TRBV27
j_call: TRBJ1-5
d_call: NA
clone_size: NA
cdr3_nt: TGTGCCAGCAGTACCCCAGTACCCCAGCATTTT
cdr3_aa: CASSTPVPQHF

cdr3_length: 14
v_call: TRBV29-1
j_call: TRBJ2-7
d_call: NA
clone_size: NA
cdr3_nt: TGCAGCGTAACGAACCGGAGGACGGACTACGAGCAGTACTTC
cdr3_aa: CSVTNRRTDYEQYF

cdr3_length: 15
v_call: TRBV29-1
j_call: TRBJ2-3
d_call: TRBD2
clone_size: NA
cdr3_nt: TGCAGCGTCCACCCGGGACTAGCGGGAGTAGATACGCAGTATTTT
cdr3_aa: CSVHPGLAGVDTQYF

cdr3_length: 12
v_call: TRBV28
j_call: TRBJ1-1
d_call: NA
clone_size: NA
cdr3_nt: TGTGCCATCCGGGACTTGAACACTGAAGCTTTCTTT
cdr3_aa: CAIRDLNTEAFF

cdr3_length: 14
v_call: TRBV6-5
j_call: TRBJ2-1
d_call: TRBD2
clone_size: NA
cdr3_nt: TGTGCCAGCAGCCTCGGCGGGGGGGTCAATGAGCAGTTCTTC
cdr3_aa: CASSLGGGVNEQFF

cdr3_length: 15
v_call: TRBV18
j_call: TRBJ1-2
d_call: TRBD1
clone_size: NA
cdr3_nt: TGTGCCAGCTCACCACCACAGGGGGCAGACTATGGCTACACCTTC
cdr3_aa: CASSPPQGADYGYTF

cdr3_length: 16
v_call: TRBV5-8
j_call: TRBJ2-3
d_call: NA
clone_size: NA
cdr3_nt: TGTGCCAGCAGCTTGGGCCAGGTTCCATCGACAGATACGCAGTATTTT
cdr3_aa: CASSLGQVPSTDTQYF

cdr3_length: 19
v_call: TRBV4-3
j_call: TRBJ2-2
d_call: TRBD2
clone_size: NA
cdr3_nt: TGCGCCAGCAGCCAAAGCCCCCTAGCGGGAGGTTTGAACACCGGGGAGCTGTTTTTT
cdr3_aa: CASSQSPLAGGLNTGELFF

cdr3_length: 13
v_call: TRBV5-4
j_call: TRBJ2-5
d_call: NA
clone_size: NA
cdr3_nt: TGTGCCAGCAGCTCACAGCAGGGGGAGACCCAGTACTTC
cdr3_aa: CASSSQQGETQYF

cdr3_length: 16
v_call: TRBV7-9
j_call: TRBJ2-5
d_call: TRBD1
clone_size: few
cdr3_nt: TGTGCCAGCAGCTTAGCGAGGACGGGACAGCAAGAGACCCAGTACTTC
cdr3_aa: CASSLARTGQQETQYF

cdr3_length: 15
v_call: TRBV5-1
j_call: TRBJ2-3
d_call: TRBD1
clone_size: NA
cdr3_nt: TGCGCCAGCAGCTCGACAGGGGACCGCACAGATACGCAGTATTTT
cdr3_aa: CASSSTGDRTDTQYF

cdr3_length: 17
v_call: TRBV28
j_call: TRBJ2-5
d_call: TRBD2
clone_size: NA
cdr3_nt: TGTGCCAGCAGTTTTTTGACTAGCGGGAGGGGCGGAGAGACCCAGTACTTC
cdr3_aa: CASSFLTSGRGGETQYF

cdr3_length: 14
v_call: TRBV5-4
j_call: TRBJ2-2
d_call: NA
clone_size: NA
cdr3_nt: TGTGCCAGCAGCTTAAGGGGCGACACCGGGGAGCTGTTTTTT
cdr3_aa: CASSLRGDTGELFF

cdr3_length: 16
v_call: TRBV12-5
j_call: TRBJ1-2
d_call: NA
clone_size: NA
cdr3_nt: TGTGCTAGTGGTTTGGTAACATACGGAGAGGGATATGGCTACACCTTC
cdr3_aa: CASGLVTYGEGYGYTF

cdr3_length: 16
v_call: TRBV28
j_call: TRBJ1-3
d_call: TRBD1
clone_size: once
cdr3_nt: TGTGCCAGCAGGGGACAGGGTCGTTTCAGCGGAAACACCATATATTTT
cdr3_aa: CASRGQGRFSGNTIYF

cdr3_length: 16
v_call: TRBV5-5
j_call: TRBJ1-1
d_call: NA
clone_size: NA
cdr3_nt: TGTGCCAGCAGCCCTCAGGGGACGCCATTGAACACTGAAGCTTTCTTT
cdr3_aa: CASSPQGTPLNTEAFF

cdr3_length: 14
v_call: TRBV5-1
j_call: TRBJ2-2
d_call: NA
clone_size: NA
cdr3_nt: TGCGCCAGCAGCTTCGCGGGGAACACCGGGGAGCTGTTTTTT
cdr3_aa: CASSFAGNTGELFF

cdr3_length: 14
v_call: TRBV19
j_call: TRBJ2-1
d_call: TRBD1
clone_size: NA
cdr3_nt: TGTGCCAGTAGCAAGTGGGACAGGACGAATGAGCAGTTCTTC
cdr3_aa: CASSKWDRTNEQFF

cdr3_length: 14
v_call: TRBV5-4
j_call: TRBJ2-7
d_call: NA
clone_size: NA
cdr3_nt: TGTGCCAGCAGCAGGGAGGCAGAGACCTACGAGCAGTACTTC
cdr3_aa: CASSREAETYEQYF

cdr3_length: 15
v_call: TRBV5-8
j_call: TRBJ1-1
d_call: NA
clone_size: NA
cdr3_nt: TGTGCCAGCAGCTCTCGGGTCTCCATGAACACTGAAGCTTTCTTT
cdr3_aa: CASSSRVSMNTEAFF

cdr3_length: 13
v_call: TRBV10-2
j_call: TRBJ1-2
d_call: NA
clone_size: medium-sized
cdr3_nt: TGCGCCAGCAGTCGGGACACCCTAAGCGGCTACACCTTC
cdr3_aa: CASSRDTLSGYTF

cdr3_length: 13
v_call: TRBV19
j_call: TRBJ1-2
d_call: NA
clone_size: NA
cdr3_nt: TGTGCCAGTACCATAGGGAGAAACTATGGCTACACCTTC
cdr3_aa: CASTIGRNYGYTF

cdr3_length: 15
v_call: TRBV7-9
j_call: TRBJ2-7
d_call: TRBD2
clone_size: few
cdr3_nt: TGTGCCAGCAGCCGAGATGGACTAGCGTCCTACGAGCAGTACTTC
cdr3_aa: CASSRDGLASYEQYF

cdr3_length: 13
v_call: TRBV7-3
j_call: TRBJ2-3
d_call: NA
clone_size: NA
cdr3_nt: TGTGCCAGCAGCCTTATTATGACAGATACGCAGTATTTT
cdr3_aa: CASSLIMTDTQYF

cdr3_length: 15
v_call: TRBV5-1
j_call: TRBJ2-5
d_call: TRBD1
clone_size: NA
cdr3_nt: TGCGCCAGCAGCTTGGGAAGGACAGGAGGAGAGACCCAGTACTTC
cdr3_aa: CASSLGRTGGETQYF

cdr3_length: 17
v_call: TRBV7-9
j_call: TRBJ2-7
d_call: NA
clone_size: NA
cdr3_nt: TGTGCCAGCAGCTTAGGAGTAGATATCGACAGACCCTACGAGCAGTACTTC
cdr3_aa: CASSLGVDIDRPYEQYF

cdr3_length: 15
v_call: TRBV4-1
j_call: TRBJ1-5
d_call: TRBD1
clone_size: NA
cdr3_nt: TGCGCCAGCAGCCCAGCAGGGGGTAGCAATCAGCCCCAGCATTTT
cdr3_aa: CASSPAGGSNQPQHF

cdr3_length: 15
v_call: TRBV18
j_call: TRBJ1-2
d_call: NA
clone_size: NA
cdr3_nt: TGTGCCAGCTCACCACCCGTGGGCAGGGAGGGTAGCTACACCTTC
cdr3_aa: CASSPPVGREGSYTF

cdr3_length: 14
v_call: TRBV27
j_call: TRBJ2-2
d_call: NA
clone_size: NA
cdr3_nt: TGTGCCAGCAGTTTATTCAGAAACACCGGGGAGCTGTTTTTT
cdr3_aa: CASSLFRNTGELFF

cdr3_length: 14
v_call: TRBV19
j_call: TRBJ2-1
d_call: TRBD1
clone_size: NA
cdr3_nt: TGTGCCAGTAGTTCACGGACAGGGCGAAATGAGCAGTTCTTC
cdr3_aa: CASSSRTGRNEQFF

cdr3_length: 14
v_call: TRBV7-9
j_call: TRBJ2-5
d_call: TRBD2
clone_size: NA
cdr3_nt: TGTGCCAGCGGTGTGGGGGGGTACCAAGAGACCCAGTACTTC
cdr3_aa: CASGVGGYQETQYF

cdr3_length: 15
v_call: TRBV9
j_call: TRBJ1-1
d_call: TRBD1
clone_size: NA
cdr3_nt: TGTGCCAGCAGCGTAGGCGGCAGGGGGAGGACTGAAGCTTTCTTT
cdr3_aa: CASSVGGRGRTEAFF

cdr3_length: 13
v_call: TRBV9
j_call: TRBJ1-3
d_call: NA
clone_size: NA
cdr3_nt: TGTGCCAGCAGCTCCCAAACTGGAAACACCATATATTTT
cdr3_aa: CASSSQTGNTIYF

cdr3_length: 14
v_call: TRBV30
j_call: TRBJ1-1
d_call: NA
clone_size: NA
cdr3_nt: TGTGCCTGGAGTGTAAATTGGGCGAGCACTGAAGCTTTCTTT
cdr3_aa: CAWSVNWASTEAFF

cdr3_length: 15
v_call: TRBV5-1
j_call: TRBJ2-1
d_call: TRBD2
clone_size: few
cdr3_nt: TGCGCCAGCAGCCAAAGCGGGGGGGTTGGAGGGGAGCAGTTCTTC
cdr3_aa: CASSQSGGVGGEQFF

cdr3_length: 13
v_call: TRBV10-3
j_call: TRBJ2-1
d_call: TRBD2
clone_size: NA
cdr3_nt: TGTGCCATCAGGGGGACTAGCGGCAATGAGCAGTTCTTC
cdr3_aa: CAIRGTSGNEQFF

cdr3_length: 17
v_call: TRBV19
j_call: TRBJ1-4
d_call: TRBD1
clone_size: NA
cdr3_nt: TGTGCCAGTAGCCCGTGGGGCAGGGGGCGTTATGGTGAAAAACTGTTTTTT
cdr3_aa: CASSPWGRGRYGEKLFF

cdr3_length: 17
v_call: TRBV15
j_call: TRBJ2-5
d_call: TRBD2
clone_size: NA
cdr3_nt: TGTGCCACCAGCAGAGAGCCCGTAGCGGGGGTCCAAGAGACCCAGTACTTC
cdr3_aa: CATSREPVAGVQETQYF

cdr3_length: 16
v_call: TRBV5-6
j_call: TRBJ2-3
d_call: TRBD2
clone_size: NA
cdr3_nt: TGTGCCAGCAACCGCGGGGCGGGAGGGCCCCCAGATACGCAGTATTTT
cdr3_aa: CASNRGAGGPPDTQYF

cdr3_length: 18
v_call: TRBV4-1
j_call: TRBJ2-6
d_call: TRBD1
clone_size: NA
cdr3_nt: TGCGCCAGCAGCCAAGGGGGGACAGGGAGCTCTGGGGCCAACGTCCTGACTTTC
cdr3_aa: CASSQGGTGSSGANVLTF

cdr3_length: 15
v_call: TRBV2
j_call: TRBJ2-7
d_call: NA
clone_size: NA
cdr3_nt: TGTGCCAGCAGTGATAAACAAGGGGTCTCCTACGAGCAGTACTTC
cdr3_aa: CASSDKQGVSYEQYF